This TCR beta chain was retrieved from a study of shared clonotypes between healthy human individuals. This clone was counted once. The antigen remains unidentified. Repertoires were generated with immunoSEQ multiplex PCR, while TCRdb's copy carries only in-frame clones and drops some. Among around 700,000 clones listed, 72% were seen once. Whole-study findings and limits: Naive CD4 clonotypes overlapped across a handful of donors at roughly 5.1%.

Caucasian adults residing in Nashville, Tennessee made up all the donors. Germline CDR1 reads SGHRS; CDR2 reads YFSETQ. This CDR3 is 14 amino acids long. V was shortened by 4 bases and J by 7 bases, with 18 bases between the two germline ends. The TCR originated in a woman in her thirties in good health. V gene TRBV5-1 combines with J gene TRBJ2-7; unclear D gene. Sequencing input: memory CD4+ T cells sorted from blood. Subset here: CD45RA-negative fraction. In nucleotides, the CDR3 is TGCGCCAGCAGCCCAGGCGGACCGACGACTGAGCAGTACTTC. It specifies CASSPGGPTTEQYF.